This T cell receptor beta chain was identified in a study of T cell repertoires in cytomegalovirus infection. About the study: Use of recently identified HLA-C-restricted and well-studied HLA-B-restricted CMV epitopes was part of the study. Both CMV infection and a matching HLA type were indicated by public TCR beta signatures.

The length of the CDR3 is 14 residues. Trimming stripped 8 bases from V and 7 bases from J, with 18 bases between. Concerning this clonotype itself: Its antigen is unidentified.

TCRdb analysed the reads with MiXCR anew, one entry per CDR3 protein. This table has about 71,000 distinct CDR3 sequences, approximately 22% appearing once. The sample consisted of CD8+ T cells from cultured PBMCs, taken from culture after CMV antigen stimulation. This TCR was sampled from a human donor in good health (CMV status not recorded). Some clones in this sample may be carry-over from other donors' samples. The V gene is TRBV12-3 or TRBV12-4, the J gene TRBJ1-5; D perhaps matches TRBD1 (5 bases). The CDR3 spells CASETGLEGQPQHF. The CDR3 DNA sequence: TGTGCCAGCGAGACGGGGCTTGAGGGACAGCCCCAGCATTTT.